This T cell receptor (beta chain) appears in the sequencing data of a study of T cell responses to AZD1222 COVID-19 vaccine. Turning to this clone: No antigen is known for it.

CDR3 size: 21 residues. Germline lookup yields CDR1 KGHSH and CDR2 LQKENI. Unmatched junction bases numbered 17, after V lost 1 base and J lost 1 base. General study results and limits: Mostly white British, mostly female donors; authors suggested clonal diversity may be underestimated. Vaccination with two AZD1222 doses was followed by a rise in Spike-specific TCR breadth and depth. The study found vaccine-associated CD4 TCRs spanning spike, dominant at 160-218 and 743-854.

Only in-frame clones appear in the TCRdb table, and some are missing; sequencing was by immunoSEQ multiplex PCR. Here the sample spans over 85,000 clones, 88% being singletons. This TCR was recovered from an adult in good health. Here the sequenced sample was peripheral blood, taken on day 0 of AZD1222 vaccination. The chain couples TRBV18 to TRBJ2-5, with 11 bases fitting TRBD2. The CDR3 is CASSPRLAGGRGAYFQETQYF. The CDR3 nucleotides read TGTGCCAGCTCACCACGGCTAGCGGGGGGCCGAGGCGCCTATTTCCAAGAGACCCAGTACTTC. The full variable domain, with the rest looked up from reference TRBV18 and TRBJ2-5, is NAGVMQNPRHLVRRRGQEARLRCSPMKGHSHVYWYRQLPEEGLKFMVYLQKENIIDESGMPKERFSAEFPKEGPSILRIQQVVRGDSAAYFCASSPRLAGGRGAYFQETQYFGPGTRLLVL.